This T cell receptor beta chain stems from a study of T cell changes during pregnancy in multiple sclerosis. The table came from immunoSEQ multiplex PCR; TCRdb's copy has only in-frame clones and leaves some out. Of 30,000 to 45,000 clones in the sample, 80% to 95% were seen once. This CDR3 has 14 residues. Trimming left V 1 base short and J 5 bases short, with 12 bases between. Germline loops: CDR1 SGHTA, CDR2 FQGNSA. The sequenced sample was CD8+ T cells from peripheral blood mononuclear cells, obtained before pregnancy. The V and J genes are TRBV7-2 and TRBJ2-7; TRBD2 might be the D (6 bases). This sequence was found in a female donor with multiple sclerosis, enrolled in a pregnancy study. The CDR3 region is CASSLVRGSDEQYF. The CDR3 DNA is TGTGCCAGCAGCTTAGTTCGGGGGTCGGACGAGCAGTACTTC.